The next 9 T cell receptor beta chains were all read from a single sample in a study of blood T cells in healthy people across ages. PCR was performed a second time for about 7 to 12 cycles using a sample-barcoded 5' primer and a J-beta primer mix. A single record per CDR3 protein comes from TCRdb applying MiXCR to the 5' RACE reads. Here the sample spans around 1.5 million distinct CDR3 sequences, around 42% being singletons. Sequencing was carried out using blood. These receptors originate from a woman between 18 and 29 years old in good health.

The chain couples TRBV5-5 to TRBJ2-1, with 11 bases fitting TRBD2. CDR3 size: 15 residues. CDR1 and CDR2 from the germline V gene are SGHKS and YYEKEE (reference sequence). The junction had 8 bases not matched to a gene; V was cut back by 4 bases and J by 8 bases. This CDR3 reads CASSGGSSGRHEQFF. DNA for the CDR3: TGTGCCAGCAGCGGGGGCTCTAGCGGGAGGCATGAGCAGTTCTTC.

The chain couples TRBV25-1 to TRBJ2-3; the D gene is possibly TRBD1 (5 bases). With 2 bases removed from V and 6 bases from J, the gap between germline ends came to 21 bases. This CDR3 is 17 amino acids long. Germline V gene data show CDR1 as MGHDK and CDR2 as SYGVNS. DNA for the CDR3: TGTGCCAGCAGTGAACGGTTTATTCATGGGGCCGGGGATACGCAGTATTTT. This sequence encodes CASSERFIHGAGDTQYF.

In this sample, this clonotype turned up a few times. The chain joins TRBV12-3 or TRBV12-4 to TRBJ2-1; 10 nucleotides align to TRBD2. J lost 7 bases, V lost 5 bases, and 14 bases had no gene match. The CDR3 runs to 17 residues. The CDR3, as DNA: TGTGCCAGCAGTGCAGCAACTAGCGGGGCCTCACTGAATGAGCAGTTCTTC. Residues: CASSAATSGASLNEQFF.

This clonotype was seen only a few times. The chain employs TRBV12-3 or TRBV12-4 and TRBJ1-1; tentative D call: TRBD1 (5 bases). This CDR3 spans 13 amino acids. V shed 5 bases and J shed 8 bases, with 15 bases lying between them. CDR3 residues: CASSQIATAEAFF. The DNA for the CDR3 is TGTGCCAGCAGTCAAATCGCGACAGCAGAAGCTTTCTTT.

There are a few counts of this clonotype. The chain uses TRBV6-5 and TRBJ2-3; 10 bases fit TRBD2. The CDR3 runs 16 residues. V trimming: 6 bases; J trimming: 4 bases; junction bases outside the gene matches: 10. Germline V lookup: CDR1 MNHEY, CDR2 SVGAGI. As DNA, the CDR3 is TGTGCCAGCAGCTTATTTACTAGCGGGGAAGCAGATACGCAGTATTTT. Protein: CASSLFTSGEADTQYF.

V is TRBV6-2 or TRBV6-3 and J is TRBJ2-4; D unclear. Trimming left V 5 bases short and J 0 bases short, with 11 bases between. The germline gives CDR1 MNHEY, CDR2 SVGEGT. The CDR3 contains 15 residues. The CDR3 reads CASSRTPLAKNIQYF. For the CDR3, the DNA is TGTGCCAGCAGTAGGACCCCCTTAGCCAAAAACATTCAGTACTTC.

The sample holds one count of this clonotype. This chain links TRBV20-1 with TRBJ2-7; TRBD1 matches at 8 bases. The assigned J gene may be wrong: the sequence end matches TRBJ2-5 better. In germline, CDR1 is DFQATT, CDR2 SNEGSKA (reference sequence). The length of the CDR3 is 17 residues. Written as DNA, the CDR3 is TGCAGTGCCGCTACACAGATCAGGGGGCTAATAAGAGAGACCCAGTACTTC. Encoded protein: CSAATQIRGLIRETQYF.

Only a few counts were recorded for this clonotype. The chain employs TRBV18 and TRBJ2-1; TRBD1 might be the D (5 bases). V dropped 0 bases and J dropped 5 bases, with 17 bases sitting between them. Germline V gene sequence: CDR1 KGHSH, CDR2 LQKENI. The CDR3 consists of 17 residues. The CDR3 region has the DNA TGTGCCAGCTCACCACCGGTTACAGGAAGGTCGCACAATGAGCAGTTCTTC. Protein sequence: CASSPPVTGRSHNEQFF.

This chain connects TRBV15 to TRBJ1-2; D is possibly TRBD1 (5 bases). Per germline, CDR1 LNHNV and CDR2 YYDKDF (reference sequence). Trimming left V 0 bases short and J 3 bases short, with 14 bases between. This CDR3 contains 16 residues. CDR3 in DNA: TGTGCCACCAGCAGAGATAGGTTGGGGCCTGACTATGGCTACACCTTC. It encodes CATSRDRLGPDYGYTF. Full variable domain (rest looked up from reference TRBV15 and TRBJ1-2): DAMVIQNPRYQVTQFGKPVTLSCSQTLNHNVMYWYQQKSSQAPKLLFHYYDKDFNNEADTPDNFQSRRPNTSFCFLDIRSPGLGDTAMYLCATSRDRLGPDYGYTFGSGTRLTVV.